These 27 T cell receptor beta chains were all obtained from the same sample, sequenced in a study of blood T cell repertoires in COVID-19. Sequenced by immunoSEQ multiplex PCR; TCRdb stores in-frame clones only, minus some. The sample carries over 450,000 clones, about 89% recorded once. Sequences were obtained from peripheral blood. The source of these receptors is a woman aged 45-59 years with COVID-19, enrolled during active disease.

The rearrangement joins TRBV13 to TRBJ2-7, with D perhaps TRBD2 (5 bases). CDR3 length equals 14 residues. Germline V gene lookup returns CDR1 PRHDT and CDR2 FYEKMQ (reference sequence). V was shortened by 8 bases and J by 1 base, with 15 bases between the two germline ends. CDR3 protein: CASSGGGASYEQYF. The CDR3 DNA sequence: TGTGCCAGCTCGGGTGGAGGCGCGTCCTACGAGCAGTACTTC.

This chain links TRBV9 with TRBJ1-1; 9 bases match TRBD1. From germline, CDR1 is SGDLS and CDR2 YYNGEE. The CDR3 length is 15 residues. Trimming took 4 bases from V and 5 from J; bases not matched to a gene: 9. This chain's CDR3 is CASSPGTGMRTEAFF. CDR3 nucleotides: TGTGCCAGCAGCCCAGGGACAGGGATGAGGACTGAAGCTTTCTTT.

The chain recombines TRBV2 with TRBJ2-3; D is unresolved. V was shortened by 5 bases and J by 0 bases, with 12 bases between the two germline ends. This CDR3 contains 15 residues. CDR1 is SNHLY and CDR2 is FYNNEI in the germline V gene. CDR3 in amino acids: CASSLRPLSTDTQYF. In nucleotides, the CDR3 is TGTGCCAGCAGTCTGCGGCCCCTAAGCACAGATACGCAGTATTTT.

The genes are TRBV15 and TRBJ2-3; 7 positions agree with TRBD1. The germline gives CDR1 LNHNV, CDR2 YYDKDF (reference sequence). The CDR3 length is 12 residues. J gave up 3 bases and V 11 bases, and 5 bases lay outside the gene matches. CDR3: CASGGDTDTQYF. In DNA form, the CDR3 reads TGTGCCTCAGGGGGAGATACAGATACGCAGTATTTT.

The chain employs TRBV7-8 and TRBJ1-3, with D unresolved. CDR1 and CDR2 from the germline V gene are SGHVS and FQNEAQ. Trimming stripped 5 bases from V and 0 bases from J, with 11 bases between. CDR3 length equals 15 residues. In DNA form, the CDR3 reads TGTGCCAGCAGCCGCGGTTCCACCTCTGGAAACACCATATATTTT. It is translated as CASSRGSTSGNTIYF.

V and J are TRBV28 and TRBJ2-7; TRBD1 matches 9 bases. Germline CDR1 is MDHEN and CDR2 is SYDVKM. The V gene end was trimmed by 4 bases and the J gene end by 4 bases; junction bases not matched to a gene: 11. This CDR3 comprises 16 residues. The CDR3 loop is CASSSYGQGSRYEQYF. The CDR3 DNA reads TGTGCCAGCAGTTCCTACGGACAGGGGTCTAGATACGAGCAGTACTTC.

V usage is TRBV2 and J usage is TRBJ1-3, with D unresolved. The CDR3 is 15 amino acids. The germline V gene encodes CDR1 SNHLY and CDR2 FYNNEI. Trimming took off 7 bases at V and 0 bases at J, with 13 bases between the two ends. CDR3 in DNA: TGTGCCAGCACCTGGGGAGGGTTCTCTGGAAACACCATATATTTT. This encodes CASTWGGFSGNTIYF. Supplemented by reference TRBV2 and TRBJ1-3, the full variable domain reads EPEVTQTPSHQVTQMGQEVILRCVPISNHLYFYWYRQILGQKVEFLVSFYNNEISEKSEIFDDQFSVERPDGSNFTLKIRSTKLEDSAMYFCASTWGGFSGNTIYFGEGSWLTVV.

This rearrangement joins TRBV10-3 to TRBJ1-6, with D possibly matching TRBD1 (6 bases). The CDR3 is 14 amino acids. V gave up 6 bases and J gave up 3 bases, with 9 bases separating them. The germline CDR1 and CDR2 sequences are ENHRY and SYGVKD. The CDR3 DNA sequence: TGTGCCATCAGAATGGACAGCTATAATTCACCCCTCCACTTT. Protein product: CAIRMDSYNSPLHF.

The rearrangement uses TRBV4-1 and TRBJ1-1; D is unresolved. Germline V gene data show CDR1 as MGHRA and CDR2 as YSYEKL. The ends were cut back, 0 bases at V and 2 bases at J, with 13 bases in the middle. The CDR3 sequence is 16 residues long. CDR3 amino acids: CASSQDPAVANTEAFF. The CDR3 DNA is TGCGCCAGCAGCCAAGACCCGGCGGTTGCAAACACTGAAGCTTTCTTT.

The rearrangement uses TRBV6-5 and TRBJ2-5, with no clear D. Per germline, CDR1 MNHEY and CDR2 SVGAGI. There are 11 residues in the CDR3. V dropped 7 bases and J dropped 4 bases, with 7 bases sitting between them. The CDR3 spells CASNLGETQYF. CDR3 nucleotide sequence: TGTGCCAGCAACCTAGGAGAGACCCAGTACTTC.

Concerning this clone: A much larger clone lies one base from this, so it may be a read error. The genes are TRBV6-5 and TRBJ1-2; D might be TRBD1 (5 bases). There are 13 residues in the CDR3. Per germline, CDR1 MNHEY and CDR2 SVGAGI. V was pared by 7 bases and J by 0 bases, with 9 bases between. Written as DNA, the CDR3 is TGTGCCAGCACTTTGACAGCTAACTATGGCTACACCTTC. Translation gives CASTLTANYGYTF.

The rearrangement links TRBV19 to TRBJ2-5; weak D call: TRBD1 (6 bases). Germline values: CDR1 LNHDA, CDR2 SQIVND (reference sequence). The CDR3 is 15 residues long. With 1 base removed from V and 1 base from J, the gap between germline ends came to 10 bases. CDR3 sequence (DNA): TGTGCCAGTAGTATAGGGGGGCAGTTCCAAGAGACCCAGTACTTC. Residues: CASSIGGQFQETQYF.

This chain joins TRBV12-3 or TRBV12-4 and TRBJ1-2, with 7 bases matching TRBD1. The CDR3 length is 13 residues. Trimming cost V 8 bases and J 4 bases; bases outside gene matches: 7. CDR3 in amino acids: CASRDGDSYGYTF. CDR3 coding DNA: TGTGCCAGCCGCGATGGGGACAGCTATGGCTACACCTTC.

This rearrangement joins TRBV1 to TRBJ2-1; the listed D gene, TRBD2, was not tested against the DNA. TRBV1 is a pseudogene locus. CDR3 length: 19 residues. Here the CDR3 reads CTSSQGGAGVGLAHSEQFF. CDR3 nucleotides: TGCACCAGCAGCCAAGGGGGCGCGGGTGTAGGACTAGCCCATAGTGAGCAGTTCTTC.

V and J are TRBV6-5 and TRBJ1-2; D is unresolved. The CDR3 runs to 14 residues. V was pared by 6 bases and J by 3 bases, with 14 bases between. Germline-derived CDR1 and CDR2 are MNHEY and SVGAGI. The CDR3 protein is CASSATWTDYGYTF. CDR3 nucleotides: TGTGCCAGCAGCGCGACCTGGACTGACTATGGCTACACCTTC.

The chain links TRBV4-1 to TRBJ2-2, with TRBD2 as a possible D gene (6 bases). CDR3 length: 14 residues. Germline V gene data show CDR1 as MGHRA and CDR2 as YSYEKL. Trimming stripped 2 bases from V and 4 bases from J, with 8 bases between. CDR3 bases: TGCGCCAGCAGCCAACCCGGGGGCACCGGGGAGCTGTTTTTT. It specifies CASSQPGGTGELFF.

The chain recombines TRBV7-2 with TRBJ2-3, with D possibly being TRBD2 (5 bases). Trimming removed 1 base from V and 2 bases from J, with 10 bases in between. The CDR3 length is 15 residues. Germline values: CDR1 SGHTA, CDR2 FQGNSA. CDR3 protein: CASSLVVSATDTQYF. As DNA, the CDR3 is TGTGCCAGCAGCTTAGTGGTTAGCGCCACAGATACGCAGTATTTT.

The CDR3 coding sequence is TGTGCCAGCCGAACAGGGGAAGATGTGGGTGAGCAGTTCTTC. It yields the protein CASRTGEDVGEQFF. The chain links TRBV9 to TRBJ2-1, with TRBD1 matching over 7 bases. Trimming at V came to 7 bases and at J to 9 bases, leaving 13 bases not matched to a gene. The CDR3 runs 14 residues. Germline CDR1 SGDLS, CDR2 YYNGEE.

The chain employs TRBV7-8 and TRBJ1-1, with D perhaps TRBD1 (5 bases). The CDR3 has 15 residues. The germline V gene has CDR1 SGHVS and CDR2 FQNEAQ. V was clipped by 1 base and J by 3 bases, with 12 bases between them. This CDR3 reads CASSLGGGLDTEAFF. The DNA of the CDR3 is TGTGCCAGCAGCTTAGGGGGGGGATTGGACACTGAAGCTTTCTTT.

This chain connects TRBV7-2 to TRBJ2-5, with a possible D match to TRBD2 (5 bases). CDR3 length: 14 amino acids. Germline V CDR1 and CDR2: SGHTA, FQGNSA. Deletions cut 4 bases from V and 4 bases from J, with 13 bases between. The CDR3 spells CASSYPGKGETQYF. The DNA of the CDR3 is TGTGCCAGCAGCTACCCCGGGAAGGGAGAGACCCAGTACTTC.

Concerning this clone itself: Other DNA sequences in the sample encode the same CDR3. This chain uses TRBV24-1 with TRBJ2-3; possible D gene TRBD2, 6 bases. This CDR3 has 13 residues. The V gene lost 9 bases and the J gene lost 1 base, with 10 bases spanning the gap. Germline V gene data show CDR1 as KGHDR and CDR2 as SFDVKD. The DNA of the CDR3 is TGTGCCACCCGGGCGGGGCGCACAGATACGCAGTATTTT. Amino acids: CATRAGRTDTQYF.

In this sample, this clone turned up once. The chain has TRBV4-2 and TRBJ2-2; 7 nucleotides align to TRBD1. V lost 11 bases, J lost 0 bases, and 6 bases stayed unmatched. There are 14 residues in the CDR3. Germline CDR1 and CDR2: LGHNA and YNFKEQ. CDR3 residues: CAAQGEPNTGELFF. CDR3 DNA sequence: TGTGCCGCTCAGGGGGAACCGAACACCGGGGAGCTGTTTTTT.

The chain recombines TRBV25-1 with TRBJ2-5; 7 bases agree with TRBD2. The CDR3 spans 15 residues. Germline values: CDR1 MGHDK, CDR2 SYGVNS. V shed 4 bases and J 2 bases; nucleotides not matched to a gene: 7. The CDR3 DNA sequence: TGTGCCAGCAGTGTGGAGGGCGGGGGACAAGAGACCCAGTACTTC. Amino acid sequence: CASSVEGGGQETQYF. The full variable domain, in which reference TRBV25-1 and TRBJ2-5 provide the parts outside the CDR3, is EADIYQTPRYLVIGTGKKITLECSQTMGHDKMYWYQQDPGMELHLIHYSYGVNSTEKGDLSSESTVSRIRTEHFPLTLESARPSHTSQYLCASSVEGGGQETQYFGPGTRLLVL.

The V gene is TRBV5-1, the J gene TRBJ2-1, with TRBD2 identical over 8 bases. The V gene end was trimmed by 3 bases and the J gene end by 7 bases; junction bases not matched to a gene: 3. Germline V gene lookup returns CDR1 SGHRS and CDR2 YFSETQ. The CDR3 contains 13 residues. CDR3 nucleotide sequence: TGCGCCAGCAGCTCGGGACTAGAAAATGAGCAGTTCTTC. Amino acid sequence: CASSSGLENEQFF.

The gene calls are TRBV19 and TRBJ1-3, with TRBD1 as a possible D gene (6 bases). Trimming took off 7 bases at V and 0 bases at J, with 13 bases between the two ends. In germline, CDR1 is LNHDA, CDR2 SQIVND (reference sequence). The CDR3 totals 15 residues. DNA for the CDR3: TGTGCCAGTACCACAGGGACCCGCTCTGGAAACACCATATATTTT. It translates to CASTTGTRSGNTIYF.

CDR3 in DNA: TGTGCCACCAGTGATAGAGACACTGAAGCTTTCTTT. It codes for CATSDRDTEAFF. V and J are TRBV24-1 and TRBJ1-1; D unclear. The CDR3 has 12 amino acids. CDR1 KGHDR and CDR2 SFDVKD come from the germline V gene. V shed 3 bases and J shed 3 bases, with 4 bases lying between them.

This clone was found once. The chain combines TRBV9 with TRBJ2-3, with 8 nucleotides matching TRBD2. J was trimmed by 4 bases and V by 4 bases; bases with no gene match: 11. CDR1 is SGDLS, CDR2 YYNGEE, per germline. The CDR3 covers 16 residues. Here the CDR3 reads CASSPYGGGPADTQYF. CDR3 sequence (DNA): TGTGCCAGCAGCCCCTACGGGGGGGGGCCCGCAGATACGCAGTATTTT. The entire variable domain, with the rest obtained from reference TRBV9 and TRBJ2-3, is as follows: DSGVTQTPKHLITATGQRVTLRCSPRSGDLSVYWYQQSLDQGLQFLIQYYNGEERAKGNILERFSAQQFPDLHSELNLSSLELGDSALYFCASSPYGGGPADTQYFGPGTRLTVL.